Described below is a single T cell receptor (beta chain) sequence and its context. Data came from immunoSEQ multiplex PCR; TCRdb stores just in-frame clones and leaves some out. Found here are 350,000 to 450,000 clones, around four fifths of them singletons; the top ten hold more than 7%. The data stem from a study of Ad26.COV2.S vaccination and SARS-CoV-2 variants. Treatment defined: some 20 received Ad26.COV2.S at low or high dose, single or two shots; about 5 received placebo; per-sample allocation not given. Sampling happened 63 days after the first vaccine or placebo injection. The sequencing here drew on peripheral blood, taken in a trial of Ad26.COV2.S vaccine versus placebo. The sequence derives from a person between 18 and 60 years old who received the Ad26.COV2.S COVID-19 vaccine or a placebo.

DNA for the CDR3: TGCGCCAGCAGCCAAGTAGGGGCGTTCCAGCAGTACTTC. Encoded protein: CASSQVGAFQQYF. V gene TRBV4-1 combines with J gene TRBJ2-7, with TRBD1 as a possible D gene (5 bases). Trimming removed 1 base from V and 8 bases from J, with 12 bases in between. Germline CDR1 MGHRA, CDR2 YSYEKL. The length of the CDR3 is 13 residues.